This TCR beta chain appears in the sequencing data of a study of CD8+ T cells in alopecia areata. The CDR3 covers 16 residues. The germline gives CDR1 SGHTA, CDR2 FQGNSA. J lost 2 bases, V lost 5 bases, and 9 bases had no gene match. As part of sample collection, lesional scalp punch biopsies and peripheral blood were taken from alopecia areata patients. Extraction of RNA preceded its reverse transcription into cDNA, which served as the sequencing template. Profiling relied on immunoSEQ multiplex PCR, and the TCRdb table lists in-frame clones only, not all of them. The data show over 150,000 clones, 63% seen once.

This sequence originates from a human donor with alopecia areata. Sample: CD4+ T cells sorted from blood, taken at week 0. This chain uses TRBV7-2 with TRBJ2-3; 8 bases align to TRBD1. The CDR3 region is CASSITTGEYTDTQYF. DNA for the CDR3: TGTGCCAGCAGCATCACGACAGGGGAATACACAGATACGCAGTATTTT.